Below, 5 T cell receptor beta chains from the same sample are listed, as sequenced in a study of somatic mutations in cytotoxic T cells in rheumatoid arthritis (dated by TCRdb to the late 2010s). The library was prepared using the immunoSEQ multiplex PCR assay. Imported from immuneACCESS, the table was reduced by TCRdb to in-frame sequences with V and J called. These copies leave out some clones; in studies compared against another copy, an unresolved V gene accounts for under half, and the cause of the remainder is not known. The sample profile shows approximately 17,000 clones; more than 70% of them were found once. Less than 25% of the sample is in the top ten clones. Sequenced input: CD8+ T cells sorted from blood. These receptors all stem from an adult with rheumatoid arthritis.

This chain connects TRBV7-8 to TRBJ2-2, with 8 bases that match TRBD2. CDR1 and CDR2 (germline): SGHVS, FQNEAQ. V trimming: 4 bases; J trimming: 5 bases; junction bases outside the gene matches: 9. This CDR3 is 16 amino acids long. Here the CDR3 DNA reads TGTGCCAGCAGCTCCACGGGGGGGGAGAGGACCGGGGAGCTGTTTTTT. Protein product: CASSSTGGERTGELFF.

This rearrangement joins TRBV27 to TRBJ2-1; 9 bases map to TRBD1. The CDR3 covers 14 residues. Germline V gene lookup returns CDR1 MNHEY and CDR2 SMNVEV (reference sequence). Trimming at V came to 5 bases and at J to 6 bases, leaving 5 bases not matched to a gene. The CDR3 nucleotides are TGTGCCAGCAGTCTCGGGACAGGGCCCAATGAGCAGTTCTTC. The encoded protein is CASSLGTGPNEQFF.

The chain joins TRBV18 to TRBJ2-7, with 10 bases identical to TRBD2. The germline V gene encodes CDR1 KGHSH and CDR2 LQKENI. Trimming cost V 5 bases and J 1 base; bases outside gene matches: 2. The CDR3 covers 14 residues. CDR3 sequence (DNA): TGTGCCAGCTCAGAGACTAGCGGGTCCTACGAGCAGTACTTC. Its translation is CASSETSGSYEQYF.

This clone occurred once. CDR3 amino acids: CASSIHGTVHYGYTF. CDR3 coding DNA: TGTGCCAGCAGCATACATGGGACAGTCCACTATGGCTACACCTTC. This rearrangement joins TRBV28 to TRBJ1-2, with 7 bases identical to TRBD1. The CDR3 spans 15 residues. Germline V gene sequence: CDR1 MDHEN, CDR2 SYDVKM. V dropped 6 bases and J dropped 3; count of bases not matched to a gene: 10.

By share, this clone ranks as large (0.1 to 1%). This chain uses TRBV10-2 with TRBJ2-1, with TRBD2 as a possible D gene (6 bases). CDR1 is WSHSY and CDR2 is SAAADI in the germline V gene. The CDR3 sequence is 14 residues long. The V and J ends lost 4 bases and 8 bases respectively, with 15 bases between them. The CDR3 nucleotides are TGCGCCAGCAGTGCCTCAGAAGCGGGCCATGAGCAGTTCTTC. Translating it yields CASSASEAGHEQFF.